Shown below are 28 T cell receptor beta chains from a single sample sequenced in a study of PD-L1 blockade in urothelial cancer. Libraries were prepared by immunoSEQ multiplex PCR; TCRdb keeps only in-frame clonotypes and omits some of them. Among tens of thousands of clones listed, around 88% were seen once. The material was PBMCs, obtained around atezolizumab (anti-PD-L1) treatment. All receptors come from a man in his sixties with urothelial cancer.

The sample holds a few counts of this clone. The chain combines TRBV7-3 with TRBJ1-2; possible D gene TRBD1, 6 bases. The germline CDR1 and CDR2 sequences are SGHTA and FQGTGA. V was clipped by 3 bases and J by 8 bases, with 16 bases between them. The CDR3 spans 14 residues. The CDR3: CASSFAGAPGGYTF. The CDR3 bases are TGTGCCAGCAGCTTCGCGGGGGCTCCGGGCGGCTACACCTTC.

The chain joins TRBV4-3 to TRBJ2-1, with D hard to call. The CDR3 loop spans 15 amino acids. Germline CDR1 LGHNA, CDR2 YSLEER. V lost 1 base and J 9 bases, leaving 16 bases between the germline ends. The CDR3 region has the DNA TGCGCCAGCAGCCAAGGTCTCCTGAGTAGAAGTGAGCAGTTCTTC. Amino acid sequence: CASSQGLLSRSEQFF.

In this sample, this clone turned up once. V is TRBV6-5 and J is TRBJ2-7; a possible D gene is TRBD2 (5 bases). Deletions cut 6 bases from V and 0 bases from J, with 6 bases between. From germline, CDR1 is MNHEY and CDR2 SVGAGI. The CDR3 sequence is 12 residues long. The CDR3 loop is CASRGSSYEQYF. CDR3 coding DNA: TGTGCCAGCAGGGGGAGCTCCTACGAGCAGTACTTC.

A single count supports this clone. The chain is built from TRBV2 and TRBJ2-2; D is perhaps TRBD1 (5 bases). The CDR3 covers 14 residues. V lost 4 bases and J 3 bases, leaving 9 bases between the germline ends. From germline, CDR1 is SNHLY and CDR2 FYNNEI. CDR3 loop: CASSVLGHTGELFF. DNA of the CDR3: TGTGCCAGCAGTGTCTTGGGGCACACCGGGGAGCTGTTTTTT. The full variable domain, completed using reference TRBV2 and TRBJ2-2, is EPEVTQTPSHQVTQMGQEVILRCVPISNHLYFYWYRQILGQKVEFLVSFYNNEISEKSEIFDDQFSVERPDGSNFTLKIRSTKLEDSAMYFCASSVLGHTGELFFGEGSRLTVL.

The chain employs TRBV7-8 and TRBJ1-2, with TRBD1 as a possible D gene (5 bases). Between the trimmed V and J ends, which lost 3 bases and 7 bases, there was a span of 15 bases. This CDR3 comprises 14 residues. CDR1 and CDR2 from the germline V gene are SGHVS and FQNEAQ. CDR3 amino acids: CASSLTAIKGGYTF. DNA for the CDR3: TGTGCCAGCAGCTTGACAGCCATAAAAGGTGGCTACACCTTC.

CDR3 sequence: CASSLEDRNTIYF. CDR3 bases: TGTGCCAGCAGCTTGGAAGACAGAAACACCATATATTTT. The chain joins TRBV5-6 to TRBJ1-3; D uncertain. The V end was cut by 0 bases, the J end by 5 bases, with 6 bases between. The CDR3 has 13 residues. CDR1 is SGHDT, CDR2 YYEEEE, per germline.

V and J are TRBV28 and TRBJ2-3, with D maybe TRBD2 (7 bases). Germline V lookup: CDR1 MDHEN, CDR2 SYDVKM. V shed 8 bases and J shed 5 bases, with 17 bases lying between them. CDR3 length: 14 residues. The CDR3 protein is CASSKGGARDTQYF. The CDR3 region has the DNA TGTGCCAGCTCCAAAGGGGGGGCGCGAGATACGCAGTATTTT.

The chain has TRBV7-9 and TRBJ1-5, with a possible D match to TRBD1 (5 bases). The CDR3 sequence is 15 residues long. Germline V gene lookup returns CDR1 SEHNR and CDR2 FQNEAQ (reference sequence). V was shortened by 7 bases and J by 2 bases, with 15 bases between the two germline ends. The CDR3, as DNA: TGTGCCAGCACCCCGGGGGACGGAGGCAATCAGCCCCAGCATTTT. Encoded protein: CASTPGDGGNQPQHF.

CDR3 loop: CASSLTGGYNSPLHF. For the CDR3, the DNA is TGTGCCAGCAGCCTGACGGGCGGGTATAATTCACCCCTCCACTTT. The V call is TRBV2, the J call TRBJ1-6; the D is unclear. Germline lookup yields CDR1 SNHLY and CDR2 FYNNEI. Trimming stripped 6 bases from V and 4 bases from J, with 13 bases between. The CDR3 is made up of 15 amino acids.

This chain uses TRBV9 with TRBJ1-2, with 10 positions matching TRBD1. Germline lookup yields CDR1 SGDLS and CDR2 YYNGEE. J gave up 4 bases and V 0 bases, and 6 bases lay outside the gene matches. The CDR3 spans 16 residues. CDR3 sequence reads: CASSVARRTGGYGYTF. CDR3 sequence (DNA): TGTGCCAGCAGCGTAGCGAGGAGGACAGGGGGCTATGGCTACACCTTC.

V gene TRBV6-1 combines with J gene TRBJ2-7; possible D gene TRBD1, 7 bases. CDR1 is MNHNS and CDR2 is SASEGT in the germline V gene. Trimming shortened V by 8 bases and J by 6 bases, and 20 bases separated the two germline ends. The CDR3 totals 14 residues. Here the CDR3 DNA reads TGTGCCAGCGCGGGAACAGGGGTCCTCGGCGAGCAGTACTTC. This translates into CASAGTGVLGEQYF.

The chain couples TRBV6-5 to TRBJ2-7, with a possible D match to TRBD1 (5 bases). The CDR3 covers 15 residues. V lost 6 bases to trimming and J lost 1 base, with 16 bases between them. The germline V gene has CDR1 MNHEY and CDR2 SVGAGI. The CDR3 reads CASRSQGSRSYEQYF. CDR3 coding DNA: TGTGCCAGCAGATCTCAGGGTAGTAGGTCCTACGAGCAGTACTTC.

CDR3 DNA sequence: TGTGCCAGCAGGTCCGCTTCAGGGGACGCAAGGGGAAACACTGAAGCTTTCTTT. Protein sequence: CASRSASGDARGNTEAFF. This rearrangement joins TRBV28 to TRBJ1-1; D possibly corresponds to TRBD1 (6 bases). Per germline, CDR1 MDHEN and CDR2 SYDVKM. V lost 6 bases, J lost 2 bases, and 25 bases lay in between. The CDR3 spans 18 residues. The variable domain in full, with the rest retrieved from reference TRBV28 and TRBJ1-1, is DVKVTQSSRYLVKRTGEKVFLECVQDMDHENMFWYRQDPGLGLRLIYFSYDVKMKEKGDIPEGYSVSREKKERFSLILESASTNQTSMYLCASRSASGDARGNTEAFFGQGTRLTVV.

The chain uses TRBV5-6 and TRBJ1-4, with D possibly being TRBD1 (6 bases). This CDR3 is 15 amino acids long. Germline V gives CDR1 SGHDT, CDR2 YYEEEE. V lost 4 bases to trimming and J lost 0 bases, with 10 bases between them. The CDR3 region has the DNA TGTGCCAGCAGCCTTCGACAGGCAACTAATGAAAAACTGTTTTTT. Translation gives CASSLRQATNEKLFF.

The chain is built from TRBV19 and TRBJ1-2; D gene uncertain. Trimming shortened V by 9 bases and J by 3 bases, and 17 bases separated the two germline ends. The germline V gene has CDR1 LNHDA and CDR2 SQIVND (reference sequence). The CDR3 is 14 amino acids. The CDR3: CASTRATADYGYTF. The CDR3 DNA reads TGTGCCAGCACTCGTGCTACCGCTGACTATGGCTACACCTTC.

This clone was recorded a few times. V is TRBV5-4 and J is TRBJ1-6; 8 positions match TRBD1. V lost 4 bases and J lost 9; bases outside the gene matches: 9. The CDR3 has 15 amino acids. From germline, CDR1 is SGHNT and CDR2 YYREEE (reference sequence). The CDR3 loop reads CASSPGQGVGSPLHF. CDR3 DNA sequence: TGTGCCAGCAGCCCCGGACAGGGTGTCGGTTCACCCCTCCACTTT.

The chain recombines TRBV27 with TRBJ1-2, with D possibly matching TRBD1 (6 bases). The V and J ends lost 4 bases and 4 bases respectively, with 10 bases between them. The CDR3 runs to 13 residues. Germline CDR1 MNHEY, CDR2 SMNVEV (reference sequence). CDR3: CASSSGQFYGYTF. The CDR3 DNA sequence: TGTGCCAGCAGTTCTGGACAGTTCTATGGCTACACCTTC.

The CDR3, as DNA: TGTGCCAGCAGCCCTACAGGGGTATTAACCTACGAGCAGTACTTC. Encoded protein: CASSPTGVLTYEQYF. This sequence joins TRBV7-9 and TRBJ2-7; 7 nucleotides align to TRBD1. Germline CDR1 reads SEHNR; CDR2 reads FQNEAQ (reference sequence). This CDR3 is built from 15 residues. The J segment lost 2 bases and the V segment lost 5 bases, leaving 9 bases of the junction unmatched.

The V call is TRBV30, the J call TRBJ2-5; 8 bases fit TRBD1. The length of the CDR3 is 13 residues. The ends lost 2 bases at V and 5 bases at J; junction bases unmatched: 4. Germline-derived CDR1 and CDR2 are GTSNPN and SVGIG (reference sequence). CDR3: CAWSPGGLETQYF. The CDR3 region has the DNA TGTGCCTGGAGTCCAGGGGGCCTGGAGACCCAGTACTTC.

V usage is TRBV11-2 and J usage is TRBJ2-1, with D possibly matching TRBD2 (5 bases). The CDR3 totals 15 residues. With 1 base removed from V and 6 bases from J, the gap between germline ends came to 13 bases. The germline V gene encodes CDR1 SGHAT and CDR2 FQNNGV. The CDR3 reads CASSLGLIRGNEQFF. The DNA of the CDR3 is TGTGCCAGCAGCTTAGGACTGATTCGGGGCAATGAGCAGTTCTTC.

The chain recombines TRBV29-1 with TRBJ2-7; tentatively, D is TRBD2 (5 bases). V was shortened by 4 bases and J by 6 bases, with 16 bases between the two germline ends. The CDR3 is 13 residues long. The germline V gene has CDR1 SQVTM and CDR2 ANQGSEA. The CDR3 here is CSVVPGGNSEQYF. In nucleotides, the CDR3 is TGCAGCGTTGTCCCAGGAGGAAATAGCGAGCAGTACTTC.

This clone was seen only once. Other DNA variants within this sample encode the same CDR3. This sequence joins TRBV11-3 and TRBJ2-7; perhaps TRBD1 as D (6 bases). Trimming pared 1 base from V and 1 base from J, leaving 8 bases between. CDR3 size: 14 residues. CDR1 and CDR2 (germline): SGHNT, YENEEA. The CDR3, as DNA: TGTGCCAGCAGCTTAGGTGACAGGTCCTACGAGCAGTACTTC. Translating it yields CASSLGDRSYEQYF.

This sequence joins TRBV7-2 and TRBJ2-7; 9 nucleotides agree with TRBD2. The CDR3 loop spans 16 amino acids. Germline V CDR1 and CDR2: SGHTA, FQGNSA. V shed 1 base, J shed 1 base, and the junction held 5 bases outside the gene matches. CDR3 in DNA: TGTGCCAGCAGCTTAGTATTAACTAGCGGGTCCTACGAGCAGTACTTC. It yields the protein CASSLVLTSGSYEQYF.

The CDR3 coding sequence is TGTGCCACGAGCCGATCGCGCACCTCTGGAAACACCATATATTTT. Its translation: CATSRSRTSGNTIYF. The rearrangement uses TRBV15 and TRBJ1-3; D remains ambiguous. This CDR3 is 15 amino acids long. Trimming pared 9 bases from V and 0 bases from J, leaving 15 bases between. CDR1 and CDR2 from the germline V gene are LNHNV and YYDKDF (reference sequence).

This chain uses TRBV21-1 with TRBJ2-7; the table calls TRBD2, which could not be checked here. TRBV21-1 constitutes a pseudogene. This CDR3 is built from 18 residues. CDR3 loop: CASSKALIRPGIPYEQYF. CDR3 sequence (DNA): TGTGCCAGCAGCAAAGCACTGATTCGACCGGGGATCCCCTACGAGCAGTACTTC.

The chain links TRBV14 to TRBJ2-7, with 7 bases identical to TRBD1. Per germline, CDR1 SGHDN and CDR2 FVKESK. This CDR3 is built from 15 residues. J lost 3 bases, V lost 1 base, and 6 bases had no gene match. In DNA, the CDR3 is TGTGCCAGCAGCCAAGCAGGGGGTAGAGTCTACGAGCAGTACTTC. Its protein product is CASSQAGGRVYEQYF.

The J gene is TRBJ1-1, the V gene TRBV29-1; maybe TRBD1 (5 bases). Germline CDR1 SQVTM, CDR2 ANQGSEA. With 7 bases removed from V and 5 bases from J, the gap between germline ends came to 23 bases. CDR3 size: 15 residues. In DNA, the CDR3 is TGCAGCGCCCTCCACCCGGCAGGGATCGGAACTGAAGCTTTCTTT. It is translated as CSALHPAGIGTEAFF.

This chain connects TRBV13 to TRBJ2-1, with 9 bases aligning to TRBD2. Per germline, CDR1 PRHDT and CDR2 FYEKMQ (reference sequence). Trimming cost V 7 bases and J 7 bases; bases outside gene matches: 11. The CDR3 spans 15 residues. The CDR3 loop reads CASTWRGRADNEQFF. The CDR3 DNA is TGTGCCAGCACCTGGCGCGGGAGGGCCGATAATGAGCAGTTCTTC.